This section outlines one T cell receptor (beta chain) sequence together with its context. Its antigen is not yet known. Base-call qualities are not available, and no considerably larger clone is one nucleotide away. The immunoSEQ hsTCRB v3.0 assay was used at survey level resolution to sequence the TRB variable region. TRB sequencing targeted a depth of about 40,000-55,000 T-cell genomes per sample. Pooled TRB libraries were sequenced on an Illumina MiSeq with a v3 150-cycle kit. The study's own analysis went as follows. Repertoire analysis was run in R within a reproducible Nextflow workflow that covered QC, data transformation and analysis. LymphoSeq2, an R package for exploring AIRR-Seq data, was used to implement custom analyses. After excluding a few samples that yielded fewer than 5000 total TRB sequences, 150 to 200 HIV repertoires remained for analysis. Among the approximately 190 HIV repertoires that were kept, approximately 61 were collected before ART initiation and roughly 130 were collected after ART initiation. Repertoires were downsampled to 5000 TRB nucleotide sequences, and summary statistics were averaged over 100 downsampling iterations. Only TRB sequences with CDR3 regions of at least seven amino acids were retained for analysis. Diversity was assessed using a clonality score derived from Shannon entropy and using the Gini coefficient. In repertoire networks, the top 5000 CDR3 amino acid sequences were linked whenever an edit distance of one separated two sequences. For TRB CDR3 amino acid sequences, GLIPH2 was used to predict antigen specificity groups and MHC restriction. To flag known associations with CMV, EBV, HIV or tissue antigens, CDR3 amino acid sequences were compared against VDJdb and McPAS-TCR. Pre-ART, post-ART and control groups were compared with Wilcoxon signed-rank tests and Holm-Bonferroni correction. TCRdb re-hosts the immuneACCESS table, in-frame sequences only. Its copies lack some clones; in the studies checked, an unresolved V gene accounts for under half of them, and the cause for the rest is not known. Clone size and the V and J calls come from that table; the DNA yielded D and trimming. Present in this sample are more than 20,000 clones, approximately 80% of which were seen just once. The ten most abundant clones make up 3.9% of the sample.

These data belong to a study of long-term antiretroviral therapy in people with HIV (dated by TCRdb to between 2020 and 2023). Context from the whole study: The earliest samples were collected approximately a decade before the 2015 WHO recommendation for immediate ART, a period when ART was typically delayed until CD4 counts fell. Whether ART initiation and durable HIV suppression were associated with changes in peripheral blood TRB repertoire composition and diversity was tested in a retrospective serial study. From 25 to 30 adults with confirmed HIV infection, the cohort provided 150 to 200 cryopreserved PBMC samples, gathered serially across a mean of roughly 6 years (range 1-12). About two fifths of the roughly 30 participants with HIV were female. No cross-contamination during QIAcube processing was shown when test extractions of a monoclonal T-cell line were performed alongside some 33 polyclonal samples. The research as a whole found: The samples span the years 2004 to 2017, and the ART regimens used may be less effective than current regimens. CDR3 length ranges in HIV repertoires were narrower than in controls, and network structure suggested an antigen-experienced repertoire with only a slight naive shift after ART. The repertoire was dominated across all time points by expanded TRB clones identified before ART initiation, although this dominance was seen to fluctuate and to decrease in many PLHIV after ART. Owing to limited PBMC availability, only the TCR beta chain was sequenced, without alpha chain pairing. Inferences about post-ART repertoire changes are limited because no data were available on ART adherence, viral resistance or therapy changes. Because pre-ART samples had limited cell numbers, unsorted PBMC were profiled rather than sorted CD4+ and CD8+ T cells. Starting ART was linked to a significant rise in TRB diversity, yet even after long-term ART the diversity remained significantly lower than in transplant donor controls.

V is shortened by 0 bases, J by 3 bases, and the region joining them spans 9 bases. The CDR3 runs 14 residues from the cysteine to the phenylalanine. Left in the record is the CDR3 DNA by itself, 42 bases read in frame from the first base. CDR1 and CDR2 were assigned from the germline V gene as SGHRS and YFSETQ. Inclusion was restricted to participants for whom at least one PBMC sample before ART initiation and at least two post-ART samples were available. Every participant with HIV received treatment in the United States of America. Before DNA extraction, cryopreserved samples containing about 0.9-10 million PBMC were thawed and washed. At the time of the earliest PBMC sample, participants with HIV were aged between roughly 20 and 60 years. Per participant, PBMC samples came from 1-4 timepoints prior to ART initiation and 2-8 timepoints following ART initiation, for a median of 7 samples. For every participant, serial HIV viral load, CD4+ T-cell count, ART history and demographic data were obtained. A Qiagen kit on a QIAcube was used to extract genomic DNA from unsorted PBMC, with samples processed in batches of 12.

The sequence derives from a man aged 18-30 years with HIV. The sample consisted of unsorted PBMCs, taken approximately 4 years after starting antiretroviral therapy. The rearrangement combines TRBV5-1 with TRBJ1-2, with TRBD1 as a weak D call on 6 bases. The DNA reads TGCGCCAGCAGCTTGGAGGGGGGAGACTATGGCTACACCTTC. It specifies CASSLEGGDYGYTF.